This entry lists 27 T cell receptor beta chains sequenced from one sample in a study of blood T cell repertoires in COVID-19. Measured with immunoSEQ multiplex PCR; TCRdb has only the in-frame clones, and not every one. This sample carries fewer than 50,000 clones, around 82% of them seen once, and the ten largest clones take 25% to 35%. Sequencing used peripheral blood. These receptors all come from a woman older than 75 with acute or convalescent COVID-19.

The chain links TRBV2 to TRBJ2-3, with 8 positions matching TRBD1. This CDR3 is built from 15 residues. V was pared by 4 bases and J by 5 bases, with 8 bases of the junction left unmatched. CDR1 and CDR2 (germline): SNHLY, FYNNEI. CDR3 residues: CASSGDRSLKDTQYF. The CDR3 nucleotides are TGTGCCAGCAGTGGGGACAGGTCCCTAAAAGATACGCAGTATTTT.

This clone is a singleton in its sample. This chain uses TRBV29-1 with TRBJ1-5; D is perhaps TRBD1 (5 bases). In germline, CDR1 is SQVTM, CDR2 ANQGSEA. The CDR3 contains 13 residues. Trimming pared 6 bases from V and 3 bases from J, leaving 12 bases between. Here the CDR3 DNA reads TGCAGCGTGGGGGAGGGATACAATCAGCCCCAGCATTTT. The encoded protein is CSVGEGYNQPQHF.

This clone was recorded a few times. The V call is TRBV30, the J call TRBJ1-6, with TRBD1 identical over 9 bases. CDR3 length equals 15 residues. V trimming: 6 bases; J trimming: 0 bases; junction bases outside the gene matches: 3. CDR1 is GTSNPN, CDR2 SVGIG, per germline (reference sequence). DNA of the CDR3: TGTGCCTGCGGGACAGGGAGCTCCTATAATTCACCCCTCCACTTT. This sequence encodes CACGTGSSYNSPLHF.

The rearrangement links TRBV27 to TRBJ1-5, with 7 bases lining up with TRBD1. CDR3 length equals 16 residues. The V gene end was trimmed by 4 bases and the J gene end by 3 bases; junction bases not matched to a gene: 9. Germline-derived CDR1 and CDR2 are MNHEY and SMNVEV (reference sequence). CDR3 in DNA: TGTGCCAGCAGTTCCTCCCGACAGGGAGCCAATCAGCCCCAGCATTTT. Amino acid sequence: CASSSSRQGANQPQHF.

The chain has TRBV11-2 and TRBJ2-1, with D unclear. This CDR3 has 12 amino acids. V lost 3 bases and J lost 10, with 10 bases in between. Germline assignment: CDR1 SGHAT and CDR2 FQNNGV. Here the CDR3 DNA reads TGTGCCAGCAGCTTCGCGACTGGGGAGCAGTTCTTC. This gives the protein CASSFATGEQFF.

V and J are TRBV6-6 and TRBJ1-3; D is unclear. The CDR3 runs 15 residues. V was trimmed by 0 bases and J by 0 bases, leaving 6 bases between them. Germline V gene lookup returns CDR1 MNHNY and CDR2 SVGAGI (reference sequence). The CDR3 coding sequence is TGTGCCAGCAGTTACTCGACGGGCTCTGGAAACACCATATATTTT. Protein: CASSYSTGSGNTIYF.

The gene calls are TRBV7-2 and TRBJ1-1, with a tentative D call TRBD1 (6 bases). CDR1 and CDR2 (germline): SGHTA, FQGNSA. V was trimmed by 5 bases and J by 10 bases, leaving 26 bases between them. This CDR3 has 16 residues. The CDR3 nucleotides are TGTGCCAGCAGCGCGACCGGGACACCGTCCATGAGGGTAGCTTTCTTT. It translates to CASSATGTPSMRVAFF.

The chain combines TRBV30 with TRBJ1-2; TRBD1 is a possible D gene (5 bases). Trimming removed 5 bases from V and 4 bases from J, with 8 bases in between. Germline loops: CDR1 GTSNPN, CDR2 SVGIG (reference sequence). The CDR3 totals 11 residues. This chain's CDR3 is CAWGRGYGYTF. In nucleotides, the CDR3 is TGTGCCTGGGGTAGGGGCTATGGCTACACCTTC.

This CDR3 reads CASSQATGFTEAFF. The CDR3 DNA follows: TGTGCCAGCAGCCAAGCGACAGGGTTTACTGAAGCTTTCTTT. The chain combines TRBV3-1 (or the pseudogene TRBV3-2) with TRBJ1-1; TRBD1 aligns across 7 bases. J gave up 5 bases and V 1 base, and 4 bases lay outside the gene matches. Germline V lookup: CDR1 LGHDT, CDR2 YNNKEL (reference sequence). The CDR3 contains 14 residues.

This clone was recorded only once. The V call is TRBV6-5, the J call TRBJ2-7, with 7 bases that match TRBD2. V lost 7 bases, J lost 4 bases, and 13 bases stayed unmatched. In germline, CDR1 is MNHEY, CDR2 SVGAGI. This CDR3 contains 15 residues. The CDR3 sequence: CASINRWGRVYEQYF. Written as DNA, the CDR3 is TGTGCCAGCATTAACAGATGGGGGAGGGTGTACGAGCAGTACTTC.

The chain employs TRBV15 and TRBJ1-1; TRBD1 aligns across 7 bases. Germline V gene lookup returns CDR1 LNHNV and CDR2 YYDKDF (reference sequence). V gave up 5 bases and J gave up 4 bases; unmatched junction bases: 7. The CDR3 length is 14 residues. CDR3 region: CATSSQQGTTEAFF. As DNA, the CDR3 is TGTGCCACCAGCTCACAACAGGGGACCACTGAAGCTTTCTTT.

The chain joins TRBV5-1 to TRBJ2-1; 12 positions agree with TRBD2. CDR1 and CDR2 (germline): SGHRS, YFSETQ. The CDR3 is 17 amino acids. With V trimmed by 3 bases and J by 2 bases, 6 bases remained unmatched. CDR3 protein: CASSSNPSGRAYNEQFF. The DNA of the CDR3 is TGCGCCAGCAGCTCAAATCCTAGCGGGAGGGCCTACAATGAGCAGTTCTTC.

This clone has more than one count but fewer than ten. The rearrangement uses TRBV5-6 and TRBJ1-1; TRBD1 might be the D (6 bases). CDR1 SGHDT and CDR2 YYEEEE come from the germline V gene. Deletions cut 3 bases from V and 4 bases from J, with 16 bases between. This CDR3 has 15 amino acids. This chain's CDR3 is CASSSLLTGGTEAFF. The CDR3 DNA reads TGTGCCAGCAGCTCCCTTCTGACAGGAGGCACTGAAGCTTTCTTT.

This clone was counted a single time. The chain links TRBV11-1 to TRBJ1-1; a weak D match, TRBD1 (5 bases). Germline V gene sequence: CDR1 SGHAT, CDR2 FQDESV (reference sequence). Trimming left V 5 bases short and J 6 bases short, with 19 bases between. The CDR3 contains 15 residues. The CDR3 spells CASSRLGDAVPEAFF. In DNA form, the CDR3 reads TGTGCCAGCAGCAGGCTAGGGGATGCGGTGCCTGAAGCTTTCTTT.

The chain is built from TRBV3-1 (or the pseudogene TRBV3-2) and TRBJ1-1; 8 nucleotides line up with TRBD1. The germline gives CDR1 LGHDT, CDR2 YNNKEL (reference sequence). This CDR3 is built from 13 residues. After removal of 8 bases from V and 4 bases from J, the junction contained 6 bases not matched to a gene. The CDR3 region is CASSSGGFTEAFF. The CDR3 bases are TGTGCCAGCTCGTCAGGGGGCTTCACTGAAGCTTTCTTT.

The CDR3 loop reads CAPSGGQRVGSYEQYF. The CDR3 nucleotides are TGTGCCCCCAGTGGGGGGCAACGGGTGGGCTCCTACGAGCAGTACTTC. The chain joins TRBV2 to TRBJ2-7; either TRBD1 or TRBD2 may supply D (6 bases each). Germline V gene sequence: CDR1 SNHLY, CDR2 FYNNEI. V was trimmed by 11 bases and J by 0 bases, leaving 23 bases between them. This CDR3 region has 16 residues.

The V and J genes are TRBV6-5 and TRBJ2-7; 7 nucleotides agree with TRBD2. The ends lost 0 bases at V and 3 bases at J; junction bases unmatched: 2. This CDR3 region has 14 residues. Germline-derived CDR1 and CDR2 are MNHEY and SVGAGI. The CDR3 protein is CASSYSLAGYEQYF. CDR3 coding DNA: TGTGCCAGCAGTTACTCATTAGCGGGCTACGAGCAGTACTTC.

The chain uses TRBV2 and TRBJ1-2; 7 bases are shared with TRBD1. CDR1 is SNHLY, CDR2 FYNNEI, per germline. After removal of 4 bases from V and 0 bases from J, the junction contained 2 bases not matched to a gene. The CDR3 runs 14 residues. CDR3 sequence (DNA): TGTGCCAGCAGTGTGACAGGGACTAACTATGGCTACACCTTC. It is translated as CASSVTGTNYGYTF.

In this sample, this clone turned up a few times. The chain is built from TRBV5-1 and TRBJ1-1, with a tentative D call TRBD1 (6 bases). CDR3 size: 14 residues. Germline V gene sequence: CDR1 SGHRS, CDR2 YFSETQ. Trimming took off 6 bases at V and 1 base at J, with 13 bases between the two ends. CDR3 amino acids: CASTQQGQNTEAFF. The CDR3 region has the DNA TGCGCCAGCACCCAACAGGGACAGAACACTGAAGCTTTCTTT.

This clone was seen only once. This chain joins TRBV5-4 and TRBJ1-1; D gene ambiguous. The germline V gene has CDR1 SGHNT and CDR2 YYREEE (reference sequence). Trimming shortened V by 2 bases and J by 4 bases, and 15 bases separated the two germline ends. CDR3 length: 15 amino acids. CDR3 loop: CASSLGRMQATEAFF. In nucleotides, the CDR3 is TGTGCCAGCAGCTTAGGCCGGATGCAGGCCACTGAAGCTTTCTTT.

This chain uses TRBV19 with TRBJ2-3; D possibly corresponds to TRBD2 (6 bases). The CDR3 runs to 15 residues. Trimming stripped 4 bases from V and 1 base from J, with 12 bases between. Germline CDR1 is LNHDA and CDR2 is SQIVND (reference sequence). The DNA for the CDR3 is TGTGCCAGTAGTACCCCGGGACTCGGCACAGATACGCAGTATTTT. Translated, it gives CASSTPGLGTDTQYF. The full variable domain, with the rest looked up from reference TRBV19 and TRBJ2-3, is DGGITQSPKYLFRKEGQNVTLSCEQNLNHDAMYWYRQDPGQGLRLIYYSQIVNDFQKGDIAEGYSVSREKKESFPLTVTSAQKNPTAFYLCASSTPGLGTDTQYFGPGTRLTVL.

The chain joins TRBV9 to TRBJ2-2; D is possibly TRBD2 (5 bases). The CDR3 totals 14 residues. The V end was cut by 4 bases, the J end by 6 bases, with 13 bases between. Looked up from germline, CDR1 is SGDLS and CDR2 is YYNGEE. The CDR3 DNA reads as TGTGCCAGCAGCCGCGGGTGGGAAGCCGGGGAGCTGTTTTTT. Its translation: CASSRGWEAGELFF.

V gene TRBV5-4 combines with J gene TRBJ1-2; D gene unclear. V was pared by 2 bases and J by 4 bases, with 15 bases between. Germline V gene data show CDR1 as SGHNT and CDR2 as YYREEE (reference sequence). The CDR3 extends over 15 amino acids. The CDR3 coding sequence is TGTGCCAGCAGCTTAGGGCGGGAAAATCTCTATGGCTACACCTTC. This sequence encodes CASSLGRENLYGYTF.

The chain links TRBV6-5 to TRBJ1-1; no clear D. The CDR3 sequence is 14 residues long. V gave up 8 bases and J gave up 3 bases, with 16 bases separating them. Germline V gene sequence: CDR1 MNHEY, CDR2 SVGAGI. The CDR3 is CASAPAGVYTEAFF. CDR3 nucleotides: TGTGCCAGCGCCCCGGCGGGAGTCTACACTGAAGCTTTCTTT.

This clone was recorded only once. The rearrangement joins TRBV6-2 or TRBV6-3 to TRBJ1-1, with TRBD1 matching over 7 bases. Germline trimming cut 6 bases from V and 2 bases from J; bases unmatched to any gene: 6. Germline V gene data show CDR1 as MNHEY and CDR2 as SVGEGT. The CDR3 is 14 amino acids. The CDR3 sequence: CASSFRQGNTEAFF. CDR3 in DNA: TGTGCCAGCAGCTTCCGACAGGGAAACACTGAAGCTTTCTTT.

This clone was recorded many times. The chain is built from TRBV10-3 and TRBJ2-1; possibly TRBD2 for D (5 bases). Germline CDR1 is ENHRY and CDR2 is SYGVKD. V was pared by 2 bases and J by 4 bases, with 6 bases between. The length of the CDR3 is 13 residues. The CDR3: CAISEGGYNEQFF. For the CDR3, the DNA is TGTGCCATCAGTGAGGGAGGATACAATGAGCAGTTCTTC.

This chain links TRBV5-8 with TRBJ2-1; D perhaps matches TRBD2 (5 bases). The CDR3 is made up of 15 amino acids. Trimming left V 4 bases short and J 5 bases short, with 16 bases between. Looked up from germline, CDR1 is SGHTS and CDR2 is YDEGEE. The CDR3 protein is CASSRRLRPDNEQFF. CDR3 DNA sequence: TGTGCCAGCAGCCGGAGACTACGGCCTGACAATGAGCAGTTCTTC.